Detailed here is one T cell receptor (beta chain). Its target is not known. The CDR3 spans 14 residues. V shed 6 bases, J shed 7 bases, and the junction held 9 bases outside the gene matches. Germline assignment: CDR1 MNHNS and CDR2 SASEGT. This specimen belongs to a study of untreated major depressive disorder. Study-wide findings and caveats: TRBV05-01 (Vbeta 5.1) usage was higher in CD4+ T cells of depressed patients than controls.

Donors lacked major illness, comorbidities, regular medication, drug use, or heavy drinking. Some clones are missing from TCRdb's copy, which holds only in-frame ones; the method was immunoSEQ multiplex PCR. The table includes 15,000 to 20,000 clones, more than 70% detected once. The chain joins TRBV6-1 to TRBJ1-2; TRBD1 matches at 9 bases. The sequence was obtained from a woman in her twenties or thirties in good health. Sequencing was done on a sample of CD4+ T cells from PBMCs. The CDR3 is CASRAGQGLVGYTF. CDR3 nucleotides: TGTGCCAGCAGGGCTGGACAGGGGTTAGTTGGCTACACCTTC.